This entry concerns a single T cell receptor (beta chain). Its antigen is unknown. The CDR3 is 14 residues long. Per the germline V gene, CDR1 is LNHNV and CDR2 is YYDKDF (reference sequence). V lost 1 base to trimming and J lost 2 bases, with 9 bases between them. The data originate from a study of response to subunit inactivated influenza vaccine. General study results and limits: It was suggested by the authors that few new T cells are recruited by each seasonal influenza vaccination.

In TCRdb, the RT-PCR reads were re-called with MiXCR into one record per CDR3 protein. Of around 160,000 distinct CDR3 sequences listed, around 9.9% are singletons. The receptor's source is a man aged 45 to 65 who received an inactivated influenza vaccine. The specimen was non-naive T cells sorted from PBMCs, collected 40 to 50 days after vaccination. This chain joins TRBV15 and TRBJ2-7; D is undetermined. The CDR3 DNA follows: TGTGCCACCAGCAGAGGGGCCCGGGCCTACGAGCAGTACTTC. Encoded protein: CATSRGARAYEQYF.